This T cell receptor (beta chain) came from a study of T cells in localized non-small cell lung cancer. Study conclusions and caveats: Those with higher blood T cell density had longer overall survival. Of the tissues analyzed, uninvolved adjacent lung showed maximal T cell clonality, greater than tumor. Sequencing involved a lone tumor region, leaving heterogeneity possible. Within adjacent lung there appeared a median around 57 of the top 100 tumor clones.

Concerning this clone itself: The antigen remains undetermined.

Sequencing was performed with immunoSEQ multiplex PCR; in TCRdb, only in-frame clones are kept and a portion is missing. The profile shows around 25,000 clones, 70% to 90% of them singletons. The CDR3 sequence is 17 residues long. V lost 3 bases to trimming and J lost 4 bases; unmatched junction nucleotides: 12. The germline V gene has CDR1 SGHNT and CDR2 YYREEE (reference sequence). This receptor was identified in a female donor at least 60 years old with stage I lung adenocarcinoma. V gene TRBV5-4 combines with J gene TRBJ1-2; 10 nucleotides align to TRBD1. The sample here was peripheral blood, taken before any cancer treatment. The CDR3, as DNA: TGTGCCAGCAGCTCCGGGACAGGGGCCCTGTTGGGCTATGGCTACACCTTC. Translating it yields CASSSGTGALLGYGYTF.